The present T cell receptor beta chain was sequenced within a study of blood T cell repertoires in COVID-19. Whole-study context: Spain, Italy and the United States supplied samples that represented acute and convalescent COVID-19. Nucleic acid was either cDNA or gDNA, and it came from T cells, B-cell-depleted T cells, or PBMCs.

This clone is categorized as medium-sized. As processed by the authors: Reference gene primers were amplified, and this amplification served to estimate nucleated cell counts. The data were produced by immunoSEQ multiplex PCR, yet TCRdb's version contains in-frame clones alone and is incomplete. V and J calls and clone size follow that table, whereas D and trimming were derived from the DNA. The data hold 100,000 or so clones, with around 82% observed a single time. Trimming removed 4 bases from V and 9 bases from J, with 14 bases in between. Germline assignment: CDR1 SGHDT and CDR2 YYEEEE. The CDR3 is 14 amino acids.

This clonotype was obtained from a man aged 45-65 years with active or convalescent COVID-19. Source material: peripheral blood. The rearrangement links TRBV5-6 to TRBJ1-6, with D maybe TRBD1 (5 bases). The CDR3 reads CASSVFGGRSPLHF. The CDR3 DNA is TGTGCCAGCAGCGTCTTCGGGGGACGTTCACCCCTCCACTTT.